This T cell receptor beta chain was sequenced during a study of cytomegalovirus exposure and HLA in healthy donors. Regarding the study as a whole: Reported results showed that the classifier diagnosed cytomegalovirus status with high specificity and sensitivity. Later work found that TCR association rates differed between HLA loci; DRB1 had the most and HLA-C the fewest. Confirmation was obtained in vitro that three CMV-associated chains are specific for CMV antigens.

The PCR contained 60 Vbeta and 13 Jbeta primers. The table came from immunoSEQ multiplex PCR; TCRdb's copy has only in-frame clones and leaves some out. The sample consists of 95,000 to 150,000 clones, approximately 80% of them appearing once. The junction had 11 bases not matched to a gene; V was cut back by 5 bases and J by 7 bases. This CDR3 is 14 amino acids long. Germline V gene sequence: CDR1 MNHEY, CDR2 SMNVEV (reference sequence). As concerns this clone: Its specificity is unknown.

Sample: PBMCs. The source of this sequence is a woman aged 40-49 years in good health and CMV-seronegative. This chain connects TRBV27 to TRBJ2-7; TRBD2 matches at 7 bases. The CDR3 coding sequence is TGTGCCAGCAGTATTACCGGGCCGGGGGGTGAGCAGTACTTC. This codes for CASSITGPGGEQYF.